Listed below are T cell receptor beta chains from one sample, sequenced in a study of T cell responses to AZD1222 COVID-19 vaccine. The protocol was immunoSEQ multiplex PCR, while the TCRdb copy is restricted to in-frame clones and leaves out a portion. The table records 100,000 to 120,000 clones, approximately 90% of them present only once. The sequencing used peripheral blood, collected 28 days after the second AZD1222 dose. The receptors were gathered from an adult who received the AZD1222 COVID-19 vaccine. CDR3s include the opening cysteine and the closing phenylalanine or tryptophan. The D gene is left open where the match is weak. Rows may omit the clone size; those that give it use once, few, many or a size class.

j_gene: TRBJ2-7; d_gene: TRBD2; abundance: once; v_gene: TRBV11-2; CDR3nt: TGTGCCAGCAGCTTGTCCCGGGGGGGGTGGTACGAGCAGTACTTC; CDR3aa: CASSLSRGGWYEQYF
j_gene: TRBJ2-2; d_gene: NA; abundance: few; v_gene: TRBV5-1; CDR3nt: TGCGCCAGCAGCTTGGTATGGGGTAACACCGGGGAGCTGTTTTTT; CDR3aa: CASSLVWGNTGELFF
j_gene: TRBJ1-3; d_gene: NA; abundance: NA; v_gene: TRBV10-3; CDR3nt: TGTGCCGGCCGGGAGACCTCTGGAAACACCATATATTTT; CDR3aa: CAGRETSGNTIYF
j_gene: TRBJ2-1; d_gene: NA; abundance: NA; v_gene: TRBV10-1; CDR3nt: TGCGCCAGCAGCTTAGCGGCCGCCTACAATGAGCAGTTCTTC; CDR3aa: CASSLAAAYNEQFF
j_gene: TRBJ1-5; d_gene: NA; abundance: once; v_gene: TRBV19; CDR3nt: TGTGCCAGTATAGCCGGTAGCAATCAGCCCCAGCATTTT; CDR3aa: CASIAGSNQPQHF
j_gene: TRBJ1-5; d_gene: NA; abundance: NA; v_gene: TRBV5-6; CDR3nt: TGTGCCAGCAGCTTGGGTACCGTACATGGCAATCAGCCCCAGCATTTT; CDR3aa: CASSLGTVHGNQPQHF
j_gene: TRBJ2-2; d_gene: TRBD1; abundance: NA; v_gene: TRBV9; CDR3nt: TGTGCCAGCAGCGCCGTAGGTGGGACAGGGCCCGGGGAGCTGTTTTTT; CDR3aa: CASSAVGGTGPGELFF
j_gene: TRBJ2-5; d_gene: NA; abundance: NA; v_gene: TRBV7-6; CDR3nt: TGTGCCAGCAGCTTATCGGGATGGGTCCAAGAGACCCAGTACTTC; CDR3aa: CASSLSGWVQETQYF
j_gene: TRBJ1-3; d_gene: NA; abundance: NA; v_gene: TRBV2; CDR3nt: TGTGCCAGCAGTGACGAGTCTTACTCTGGAAACACCATATATTTT; CDR3aa: CASSDESYSGNTIYF
j_gene: TRBJ1-1; d_gene: NA; abundance: NA; v_gene: TRBV15; CDR3nt: TGTGCCACCAGCCGAACCCCGGAGGACACCGAAGCTTTCTTT; CDR3aa: CATSRTPEDTEAFF
j_gene: TRBJ2-1; d_gene: NA; abundance: NA; v_gene: TRBV4-3; CDR3nt: TGCGCCAGCAGCCAAGAGGGCTGGGAGGAGCAGTTCTTC; CDR3aa: CASSQEGWEEQFF
j_gene: TRBJ1-3; d_gene: NA; abundance: NA; v_gene: TRBV2; CDR3nt: TGTGCCAGCGGGACTAATATACCCCTCTCTGGAAACACCATATATTTT; CDR3aa: CASGTNIPLSGNTIYF
j_gene: TRBJ1-5; d_gene: TRBD1; abundance: NA; v_gene: TRBV7-2; CDR3nt: TGTGCCAGCAGCAGCATTTCAGGGGGCTCTAGCTCCCGCAATCAGCCCCAGCATTTT; CDR3aa: CASSSISGGSSSRNQPQHF
j_gene: TRBJ2-3; d_gene: NA; abundance: NA; v_gene: TRBV5-6; CDR3nt: TGTGCCAGCGCCACTCTGGATACGCAGTATTTT; CDR3aa: CASATLDTQYF
j_gene: TRBJ1-3; d_gene: NA; abundance: NA; v_gene: TRBV10-3; CDR3nt: TGTGCCATCAGCCAGTCAGCCCCCTACTCTGGAAACACCATATATTTT; CDR3aa: CAISQSAPYSGNTIYF
j_gene: TRBJ2-7; d_gene: TRBD2; abundance: NA; v_gene: TRBV18; CDR3nt: TGTGCCAGCTCACCAAAAGGACTAGCGGGGGTGGGAATCGGCGAGCAGTACTTC; CDR3aa: CASSPKGLAGVGIGEQYF
j_gene: TRBJ1-4; d_gene: NA; abundance: NA; v_gene: TRBV7-9; CDR3nt: TGTGCCAGCAGCTTAGCGGTGACAGTAAAAACCGAAAATGAAAAACTGTTTTTT; CDR3aa: CASSLAVTVKTENEKLFF
j_gene: TRBJ1-1; d_gene: NA; abundance: NA; v_gene: TRBV4-1; CDR3nt: TGCGCCAGCAGCCTGACAACAGGGAACACTGAAGCTTTCTTT; CDR3aa: CASSLTTGNTEAFF
j_gene: TRBJ1-1; d_gene: NA; abundance: NA; v_gene: TRBV12-3/TRBV12-4; CDR3nt: TGTGCCAGCAAGTTACAGGGTACCACTGAAGCTTTCTTT; CDR3aa: CASKLQGTTEAFF
j_gene: TRBJ1-5; d_gene: NA; abundance: few; v_gene: TRBV6-5; CDR3nt: TGTGCCAGCGGACGGGAAACGGGGCAGCCCCAGCATTTT; CDR3aa: CASGRETGQPQHF
j_gene: TRBJ2-7; d_gene: TRBD1; abundance: NA; v_gene: TRBV28; CDR3nt: TGTGCCAGCAGTATGACCGGGACAGCCTACGAGCAGTACTTC; CDR3aa: CASSMTGTAYEQYF
j_gene: TRBJ1-1; d_gene: TRBD1; abundance: NA; v_gene: TRBV28; CDR3nt: TGTGCCAGCAGTCCGACGGACAGGGGGGTGACTGAAGCTTTCTTT; CDR3aa: CASSPTDRGVTEAFF
j_gene: TRBJ2-2; d_gene: TRBD2; abundance: NA; v_gene: TRBV10-1; CDR3nt: TGCGCCAGCAGTGAGAATAGCGGGGGCATCGGGGAGCTGTTTTTT; CDR3aa: CASSENSGGIGELFF
j_gene: TRBJ1-2; d_gene: NA; abundance: NA; v_gene: TRBV5-6; CDR3nt: TGTGCCAGCAGCTCCGGTGGCTATGGCTACACCTTC; CDR3aa: CASSSGGYGYTF
j_gene: TRBJ2-3; d_gene: NA; abundance: NA; v_gene: TRBV2; CDR3nt: TGTGCCAGCAGGCAAGGGACGGGCACAGATACGCAGTATTTT; CDR3aa: CASRQGTGTDTQYF
j_gene: TRBJ1-2; d_gene: NA; abundance: few; v_gene: TRBV5-6; CDR3nt: TGTGCCAGCAGCTTGGGAACTGGGTCCTATGGCTACACCTTC; CDR3aa: CASSLGTGSYGYTF
j_gene: TRBJ2-3; d_gene: NA; abundance: NA; v_gene: TRBV7-9; CDR3nt: TGTGCCAGCAGCTCCAACTCAGATACGCAGTATTTT; CDR3aa: CASSSNSDTQYF
j_gene: TRBJ2-7; d_gene: NA; abundance: NA; v_gene: TRBV4-2; CDR3nt: TGTGCCAGCAGCCAGCAGGGCGCCAGCTCCTACGAGCAGTACTTC; CDR3aa: CASSQQGASSYEQYF
j_gene: TRBJ2-1; d_gene: TRBD2; abundance: NA; v_gene: TRBV5-6; CDR3nt: TGTGCCAGCAGCACGGTGGCTAGCGGGGGGAACTACAATGAGCAGTTCTTC; CDR3aa: CASSTVASGGNYNEQFF
j_gene: TRBJ2-1; d_gene: TRBD1; abundance: NA; v_gene: TRBV5-8; CDR3nt: TGTGCCAGCAGCCCTAGGACAGGGAACAATGAGCAGTTCTTC; CDR3aa: CASSPRTGNNEQFF
j_gene: TRBJ2-7; d_gene: NA; abundance: NA; v_gene: TRBV7-8; CDR3nt: TGTGCCAGCAGCCCGGCGGGCCCGTACGAGCAGTACTTC; CDR3aa: CASSPAGPYEQYF
j_gene: TRBJ2-7; d_gene: TRBD2; abundance: once; v_gene: TRBV10-3; CDR3nt: TGTGCCAGCGGACTAGCGGGGGGGTACGAGCAGTACTTC; CDR3aa: CASGLAGGYEQYF
j_gene: TRBJ2-2; d_gene: NA; abundance: NA; v_gene: TRBV11-1; CDR3nt: TGTGCCAGCAGCCCGGTCAGAAACACCGGGGAGCTGTTTTTT; CDR3aa: CASSPVRNTGELFF
j_gene: TRBJ2-7; d_gene: TRBD1; abundance: NA; v_gene: TRBV4-3; CDR3nt: TGCGCCAGCAGCTTGGACAGGGGGCTCTCCATCGAGCAGTACTTC; CDR3aa: CASSLDRGLSIEQYF
j_gene: TRBJ1-1; d_gene: NA; abundance: many; v_gene: TRBV18; CDR3nt: TGTGCCAGCTCACCAGCATCCGCGGGCACTGAAGCTTTCTTT; CDR3aa: CASSPASAGTEAFF
j_gene: TRBJ1-1; d_gene: NA; abundance: NA; v_gene: TRBV20-1; CDR3nt: TGCAGTGCAACATCGAACACTGAAGCTTTCTTT; CDR3aa: CSATSNTEAFF
j_gene: TRBJ2-1; d_gene: NA; abundance: NA; v_gene: TRBV5-8; CDR3nt: TGTGCCAGCAAACGCGACAGCTCCTACAATGAGCAGTTCTTC; CDR3aa: CASKRDSSYNEQFF